Detailed here is one TCR beta chain. Its target is not known. J gave up 1 base and V 6 bases, and 0 bases lay outside the gene matches. Per the germline V gene, CDR1 is SNHLY and CDR2 is FYNNEI. This CDR3 comprises 13 residues. The data were taken from a study of cytomegalovirus exposure and HLA in healthy donors. Broader study findings: Common viral pathogens seemed, in a later analysis, to connect with several of the most significant clusters.

PCR primers comprised 60 Vbeta and 13 Jbeta primers. Data came from immunoSEQ multiplex PCR; TCRdb stores just in-frame clones and leaves some out. Of 150,000 to 200,000 clones listed, about 80% are singletons. The sample was PBMCs. The chain links TRBV2 to TRBJ1-1, with TRBD1 identical over 9 bases. This TCR was sampled from a middle-aged woman in good health and CMV-seronegative. CDR3 in DNA: TGTGCCAGCAGGGGACAGGGGAACACTGAAGCTTTCTTT. Translating gives CASRGQGNTEAFF.